This entry is about one T cell receptor (beta chain). TCRdb keeps only in-frame clones here, not all; method: immunoSEQ multiplex PCR. The repertoire holds some 150,000 clones, with roughly 84% as singletons. The time point is: baseline pretreatment blood. As for treatment: 15 Gy SBRT to primary tumor, nephrectomy 4 weeks later. The source of the sample is a study of radiation and T cells in renal cell carcinoma. The germline V gene has CDR1 PRHDT and CDR2 FYEKMQ (reference sequence). V lost 5 bases and J 4 bases, leaving 15 bases between the germline ends. The CDR3 is made up of 15 amino acids. The starting material was blood, obtained from a patient whose treatment included radiotherapy and nephrectomy. V and J are TRBV13 and TRBJ2-1; a weak D match, TRBD1 (6 bases). This sequence originates from a woman in her forties or fifties with renal cell carcinoma. The CDR3 reads CASSNAQGRYNEQFF. The CDR3 bases are TGTGCCAGCAGCAACGCCCAGGGGCGATACAATGAGCAGTTCTTC.